The rows below give T cell receptor beta chains drawn from one sample of a study of radiation and T cells in renal cell carcinoma. Sequenced by immunoSEQ multiplex PCR; TCRdb stores in-frame clones only, minus some. Of just over 15,000 clones listed, approximately 50% are singletons. This specimen was tumor tissue, taken from a patient whose treatment was nephrectomy without radiotherapy. These receptors came from a man in his forties or fifties with renal cell carcinoma. CDR3s include the opening cysteine and the closing phenylalanine or tryptophan. The D gene is left open where the match is weak. Only some rows state a clone size, as once, few, many or a class for expanded clones.

CASSQEVGTDSYEQYF TGCGCCAGCAGCCAAGAAGTAGGGACAGACTCCTACGAGCAGTACTTC TRBV4-3 once TRBD1 TRBJ2-7
CASSSQPSTSGADTQYF TGCGCCAGCAGCTCACAGCCTTCTACGAGCGGGGCAGATACGCAGTATTTT TRBV5-1 NA TRBD2 TRBJ2-3
CASSLIRGASYEQYF TGTGCCAGCAGCTTGATCAGGGGGGCCTCCTACGAGCAGTACTTC TRBV5-8 NA NA TRBJ2-7
CASSPTEQRVEAFF TGTGCCAGCTCACCGACTGAGCAACGTGTTGAAGCTTTCTTT TRBV18 NA NA TRBJ1-1
CASKAGMNTEAFF TGTGCCTCCAAGGCGGGTATGAACACTGAAGCTTTCTTT TRBV30 NA NA TRBJ1-1
CASSLERGDTDTQYF TGCGCCAGCAGCTTGGAGAGAGGAGACACAGATACGCAGTATTTT TRBV5-1 once NA TRBJ2-3
CAWSSGYRTIEQFF TGTGCCTGGAGTAGCGGATACCGAACCATTGAGCAGTTCTTC TRBV30 NA NA TRBJ2-1
CSVERNLEAFF TGCAGCGTTGAAAGGAACCTTGAAGCTTTCTTT TRBV29-1 few NA TRBJ1-1
CASSDRDYTEAFF TGTGCCAGCAGCGACAGGGATTACACTGAAGCTTTCTTT TRBV9 NA NA TRBJ1-1
CASRDHIADEQFF TGTGCCAGCAGGGATCACATCGCCGATGAGCAGTTCTTC TRBV7-8 few NA TRBJ2-1
CASRPTGDYGYTF TGTGCCAGCAGACCGACAGGGGACTATGGCTACACCTTC TRBV27 once TRBD1 TRBJ1-2
CASSFGTGPYGYTF TGCGCCAGCAGCTTCGGCACAGGGCCCTATGGCTACACCTTC TRBV5-1 NA NA TRBJ1-2
CASKGDPAHQETQYF TGTGCCAGCAAGGGGGATCCGGCCCACCAAGAGACCCAGTACTTC TRBV2 NA NA TRBJ2-5
CASSYSALSNTEAFF TGTGCCAGCAGTTACTCGGCGCTTTCGAACACTGAAGCTTTCTTT TRBV6-5 NA NA TRBJ1-1
CASRPPGGRTEAFF TGTGCCAGCAGACCACCAGGGGGCCGCACTGAAGCTTTCTTT TRBV27 NA TRBD1 TRBJ1-1
CASSQVDSYEQYF TGCGCCAGCAGCCAAGTCGACAGCTACGAGCAGTACTTC TRBV4-1 NA NA TRBJ2-7
CASSKGDRPTYGYTF TGTGCCAGCAGCAAGGGCGACAGGCCTACTTATGGCTACACCTTC TRBV21-1 NA NA TRBJ1-2
CASSPTAVQETQYF TGTGCCAGCAGCCCGACAGCGGTTCAAGAGACCCAGTACTTC TRBV16 NA NA TRBJ2-5
CASSLFGRGNQPQHF TGTGCCAGCAGCCTGTTCGGACGAGGAAATCAGCCCCAGCATTTT TRBV7-8 NA NA TRBJ1-5
CASSGLAGATGELFF TGTGCCAGCAGTGGACTAGCGGGGGCCACCGGGGAGCTGTTTTTT TRBV6-5 NA TRBD2 TRBJ2-2
CAWSVSSVETQYF TGTGCCTGGAGTGTATCTAGTGTGGAGACCCAGTACTTC TRBV30 medium-sized NA TRBJ2-5
CATSRGQGLWDTQYF TGTGCCACCAGCAGAGGGCAGGGGCTTTGGGATACGCAGTATTTT TRBV15 few NA TRBJ2-3
CASSQSLRVDQPQHF TGTGCCAGCAGCCAATCTCTAAGGGTGGATCAGCCCCAGCATTTT TRBV16 NA NA TRBJ1-5
CASSPVRDTYNSPLHF TGTGCCAGCAGCCCGGTAAGGGACACCTATAATTCACCCCTCCACTTT TRBV5-6 NA NA TRBJ1-6
CASSLESGIEQYF TGTGCCAGCAGCTTAGAATCGGGCATCGAGCAGTACTTC TRBV7-9 NA NA TRBJ2-7
CNDRGRGANEKLFF TGCAACGACAGGGGGCGCGGAGCTAATGAAAAACTGTTTTTT TRBV29-1 NA TRBD1 TRBJ1-4
CASSPTGGDNQPQHF TGTGCCAGCAGTCCGACAGGGGGTGACAATCAGCCCCAGCATTTT TRBV28 medium-sized TRBD1 TRBJ1-5
CASSHPGTAYEQYF TGCGCCAGCAGCCATCCCGGGACAGCGTACGAGCAGTACTTC TRBV4-1 NA TRBD1 TRBJ2-7
CASSPSTGQINSPLHF TGTGCCAGCAGCCCTTCCACGGGACAGATAAATTCACCCCTCCACTTT TRBV9 medium-sized TRBD1 TRBJ1-6
CASSRDSQTGELFF TGCGCCAGCAGCAGGGACAGCCAGACCGGGGAGCTGTTTTTT TRBV4-3 NA TRBD1 TRBJ2-2
CASSFATEAFF TGTGCCAGCAGTTTTGCTACTGAAGCTTTCTTT TRBV28 NA NA TRBJ1-1
CASTRDNSYEQYF TGTGCCAGCACCCGGGACAACTCCTACGAGCAGTACTTC TRBV27 few NA TRBJ2-7
CASSQTGTSGGQGLFF TGTGCCAGCAGCCAAACCGGGACTAGCGGGGGACAGGGGCTGTTTTTT TRBV14 medium-sized TRBD2 TRBJ2-2
CASHRETGELFF TGTGCCAGCCATAGAGAGACCGGGGAGCTGTTTTTT TRBV6-1 few NA TRBJ2-2
CASTFGGGTEAFF TGTGCCAGCACGTTCGGGGGGGGTACTGAAGCTTTCTTT TRBV27 many NA TRBJ1-1
CASSYRQTNYGYTF TGTGCCAGCAGTTATCGACAGACTAACTATGGCTACACCTTC TRBV6-5 few NA TRBJ1-2
CASSPGRGGEQYF TGTGCTAGCAGCCCAGGACGAGGAGGCGAGCAGTACTTC TRBV7-7 few NA TRBJ2-7
CASTYGGPNNEQFF TGTGCCAGCACCTACGGGGGGCCAAACAATGAGCAGTTCTTC TRBV6-6 few NA TRBJ2-1
CASSLEASGRYNEQFF TGCGCCAGCAGCTTGGAGGCTAGCGGACGCTACAATGAGCAGTTCTTC TRBV5-1 NA TRBD2 TRBJ2-1